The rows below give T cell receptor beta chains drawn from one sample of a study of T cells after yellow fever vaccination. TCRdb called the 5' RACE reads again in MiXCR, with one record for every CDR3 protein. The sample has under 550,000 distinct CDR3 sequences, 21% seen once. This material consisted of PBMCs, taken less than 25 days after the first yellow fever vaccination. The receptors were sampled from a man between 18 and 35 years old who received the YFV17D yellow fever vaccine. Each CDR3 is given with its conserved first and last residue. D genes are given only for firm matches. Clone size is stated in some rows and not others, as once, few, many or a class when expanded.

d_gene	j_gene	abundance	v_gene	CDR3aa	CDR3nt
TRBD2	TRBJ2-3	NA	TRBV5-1	CASSSGTSGGYTDTQYF	TGCGCCAGCAGCTCGGGGACTAGCGGGGGGTACACGGATACGCAGTATTTT
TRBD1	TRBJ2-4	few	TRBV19	CASSNRQGAFIQYF	TGTGCCAGTAGTAACCGACAGGGGGCTTTTATTCAGTACTTC
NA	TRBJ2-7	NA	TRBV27	CASRKTFTSYEQYF	TGTGCCAGCAGAAAGACCTTCACCTCCTACGAGCAGTACTTC
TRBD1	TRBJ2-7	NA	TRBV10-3	CAISPRDSDSYEQYF	TGTGCCATCAGCCCCCGGGACAGCGACTCCTACGAGCAGTACTTC
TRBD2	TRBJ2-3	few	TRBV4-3	CASSQGSGDGDTQYF	TGCGCCAGCAGCCAGGGCAGCGGGGACGGGGATACGCAGTATTTT
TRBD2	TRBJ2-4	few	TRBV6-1	CASSDPRGGRNIQYF	TGTGCCAGCAGTGACCCGCGGGGGGGACGAAACATTCAGTACTTC
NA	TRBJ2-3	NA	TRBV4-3	CASSQDPTSTDTQYF	TGCGCCAGCAGCCAAGACCCTACTAGCACAGATACGCAGTATTTT
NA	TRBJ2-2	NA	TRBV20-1	CSARGLTGELFF	TGCAGTGCTAGGGGACTCACCGGGGAGCTGTTTTTT
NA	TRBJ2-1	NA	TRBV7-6	CASMPDRSYNEQFF	TGTGCCAGCATGCCGGATCGCTCCTACAATGAGCAGTTCTTC
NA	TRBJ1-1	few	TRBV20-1	CSARGKKAFF	TGCAGTGCTAGGGGAAAGAAAGCTTTCTTT
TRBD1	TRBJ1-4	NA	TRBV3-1	CASSRTTGSGGKLFF	TGTGCCAGCAGCCGCACGACAGGGTCGGGGGGAAAACTGTTTTTT
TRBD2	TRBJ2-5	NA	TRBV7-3	CASSMTSGGTQYF	TGTGCCAGCAGCATGACTAGCGGGGGGACCCAGTACTTC
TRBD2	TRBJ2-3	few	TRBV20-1	CSAPGASGGDTQYF	TGCAGTGCTCCTGGGGCTAGCGGGGGGGATACGCAGTATTTT
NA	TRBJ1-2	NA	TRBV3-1	CASKWGQTYGYTF	TGTGCCAGCAAATGGGGGCAGACCTATGGCTACACCTTC
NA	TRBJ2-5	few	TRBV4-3	CASSQGPWVQETQYF	TGCGCCAGCAGCCAGGGCCCGTGGGTACAAGAGACCCAGTACTTC
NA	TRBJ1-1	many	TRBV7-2	CASSLGRAAFF	TGTGCCAGCAGCTTAGGCAGGGCGGCTTTCTTT
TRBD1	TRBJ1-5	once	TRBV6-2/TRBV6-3	CASSYSGDRGHSNQPQHF	TGTGCCAGCAGTTACTCTGGGGACAGGGGGCATAGCAATCAGCCCCAGCATTTT
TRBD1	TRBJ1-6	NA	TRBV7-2	CASSLQGADSPLHF	TGTGCCAGCAGCTTACAGGGGGCGGATTCACCCCTCCACTTT
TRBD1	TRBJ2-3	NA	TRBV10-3	CAISESLDRGTDTQYF	TGTGCCATCAGTGAGTCTTTGGACAGGGGGACAGATACGCAGTATTTT
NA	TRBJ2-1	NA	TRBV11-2	CASSLPLGGGAFF	TGTGCCAGCAGCTTACCCCTGGGAGGGGGTGCGTTCTTC
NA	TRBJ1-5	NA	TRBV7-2	CASSLAGEQPQHF	TGTGCCAGCAGCTTAGCGGGGGAACAGCCCCAGCATTTT
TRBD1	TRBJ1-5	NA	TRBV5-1	CASRQGANQPQHF	TGCGCCAGCAGACAGGGGGCAAATCAGCCCCAGCATTTT
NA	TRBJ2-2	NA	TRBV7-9	CASSQPGGTGELFF	TGTGCCAGCAGCCAACCCGGAGGCACCGGGGAGCTGTTTTTT
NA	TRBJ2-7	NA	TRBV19	CASSKDRLYEQYF	TGTGCCAGTAGTAAAGACAGACTCTACGAGCAGTACTTC
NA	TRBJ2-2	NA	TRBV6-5	CASSNTYDPNTGELFF	TGTGCCAGCAGTAACACCTATGACCCGAACACCGGGGAGCTGTTTTTT
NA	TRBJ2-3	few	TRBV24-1	CATKLGNTDTQYF	TGTGCCACCAAACTAGGCAACACAGATACGCAGTATTTT
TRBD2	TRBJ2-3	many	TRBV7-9	CASTPKGTNTDTQYF	TGTGCCAGCACCCCCAAGGGGACTAACACAGATACGCAGTATTTT
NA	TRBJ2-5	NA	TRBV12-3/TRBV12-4	CASSLWGALETQYF	TGTGCCAGCAGTTTATGGGGGGCCTTAGAGACCCAGTACTTC
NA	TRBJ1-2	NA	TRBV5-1	CASSSSGTLYGYTF	TGCGCCAGCAGCTCCTCCGGGACCCTCTATGGCTACACCTTC
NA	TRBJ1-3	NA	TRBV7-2	CASIPSGNTIYF	TGTGCCAGCATCCCATCTGGAAACACCATATATTTT
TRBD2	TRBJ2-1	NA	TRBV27	CASSFHGTSGSNEQFF	TGTGCCAGCAGTTTCCATGGGACTAGCGGAAGCAATGAGCAGTTCTTC
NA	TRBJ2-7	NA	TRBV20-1	CSARDDGVVVEQYF	TGCAGTGCTAGAGATGACGGGGTAGTCGTAGAGCAGTACTTC
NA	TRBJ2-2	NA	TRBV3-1	CASCETGPGTTNTGELFF	TGTGCCAGCTGCGAGACTGGCCCTGGAACTACGAACACCGGGGAGCTGTTTTTT
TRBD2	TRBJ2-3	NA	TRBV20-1	CSARGSGTSGGGTDTQYF	TGCAGTGCTAGAGGGTCCGGGACTAGCGGGGGGGGCACAGATACGCAGTATTTT
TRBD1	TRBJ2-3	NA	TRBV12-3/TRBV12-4	CASRLTGGSTTDTQYF	TGTGCCAGCAGACTAACAGGGGGCTCCACCACAGATACGCAGTATTTT